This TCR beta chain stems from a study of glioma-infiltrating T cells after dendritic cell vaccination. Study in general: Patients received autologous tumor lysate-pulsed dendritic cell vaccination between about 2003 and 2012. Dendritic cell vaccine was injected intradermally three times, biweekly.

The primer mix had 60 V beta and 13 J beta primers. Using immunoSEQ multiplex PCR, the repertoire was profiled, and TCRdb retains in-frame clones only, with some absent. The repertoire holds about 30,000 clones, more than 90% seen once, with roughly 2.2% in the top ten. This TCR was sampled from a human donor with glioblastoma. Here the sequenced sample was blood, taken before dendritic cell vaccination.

Written as DNA, the CDR3 is TGTGCCAGCAGAGCGACTAGCGGGGGGCAGGGGGAGACCCAGTACTTC. This sequence encodes CASRATSGGQGETQYF. This sequence joins TRBV6-6 and TRBJ2-5, with 13 bases aligning to TRBD2. Germline V gene lookup returns CDR1 MNHNY and CDR2 SVGAGI (reference sequence). J was trimmed by 5 bases and V by 6 bases; bases with no gene match: 9. This CDR3 is built from 16 residues.